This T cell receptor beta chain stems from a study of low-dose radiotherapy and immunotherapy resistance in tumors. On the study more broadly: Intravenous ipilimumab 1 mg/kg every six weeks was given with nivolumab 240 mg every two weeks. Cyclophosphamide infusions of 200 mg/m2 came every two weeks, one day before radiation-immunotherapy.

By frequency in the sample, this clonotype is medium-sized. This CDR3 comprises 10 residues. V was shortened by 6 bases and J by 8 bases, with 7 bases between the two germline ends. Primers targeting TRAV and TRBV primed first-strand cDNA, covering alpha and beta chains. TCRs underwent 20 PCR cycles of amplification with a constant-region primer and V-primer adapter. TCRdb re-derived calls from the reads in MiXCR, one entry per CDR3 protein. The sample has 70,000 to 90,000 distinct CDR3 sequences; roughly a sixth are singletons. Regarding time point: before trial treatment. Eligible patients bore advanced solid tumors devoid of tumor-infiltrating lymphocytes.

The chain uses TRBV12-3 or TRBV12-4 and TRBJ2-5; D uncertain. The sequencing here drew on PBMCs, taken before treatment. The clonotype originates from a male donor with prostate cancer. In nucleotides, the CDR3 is TGTGCCAGCAGCTCAGGAACCCAGTACTTC. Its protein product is CASSSGTQYF.